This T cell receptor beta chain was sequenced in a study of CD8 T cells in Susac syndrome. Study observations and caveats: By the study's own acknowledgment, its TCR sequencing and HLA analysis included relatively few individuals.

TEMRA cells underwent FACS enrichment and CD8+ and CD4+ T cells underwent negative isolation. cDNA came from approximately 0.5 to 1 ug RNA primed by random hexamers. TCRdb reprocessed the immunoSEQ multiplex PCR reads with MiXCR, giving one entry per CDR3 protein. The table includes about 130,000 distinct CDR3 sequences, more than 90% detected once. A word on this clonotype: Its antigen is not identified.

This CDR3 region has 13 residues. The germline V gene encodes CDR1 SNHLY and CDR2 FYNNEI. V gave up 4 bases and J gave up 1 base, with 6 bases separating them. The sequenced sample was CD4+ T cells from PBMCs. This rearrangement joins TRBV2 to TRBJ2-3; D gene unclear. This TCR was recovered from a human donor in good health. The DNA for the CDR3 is TGTGCCAGCAGTGCTTACGGCACAGATACGCAGTATTTT. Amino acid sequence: CASSAYGTDTQYF.